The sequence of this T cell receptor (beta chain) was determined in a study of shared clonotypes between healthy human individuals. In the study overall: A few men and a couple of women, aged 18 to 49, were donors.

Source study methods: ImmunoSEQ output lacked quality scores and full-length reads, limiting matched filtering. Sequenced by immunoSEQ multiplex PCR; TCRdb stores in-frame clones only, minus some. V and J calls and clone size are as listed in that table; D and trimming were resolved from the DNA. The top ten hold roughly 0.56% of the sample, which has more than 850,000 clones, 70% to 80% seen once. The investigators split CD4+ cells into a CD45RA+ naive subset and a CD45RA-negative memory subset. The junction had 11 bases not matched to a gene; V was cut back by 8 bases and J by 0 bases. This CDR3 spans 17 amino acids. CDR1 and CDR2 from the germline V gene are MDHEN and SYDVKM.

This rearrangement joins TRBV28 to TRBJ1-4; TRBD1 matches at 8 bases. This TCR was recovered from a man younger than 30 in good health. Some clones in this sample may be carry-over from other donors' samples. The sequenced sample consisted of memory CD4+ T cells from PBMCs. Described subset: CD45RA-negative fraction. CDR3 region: CASRPTGDFATNEKLFF. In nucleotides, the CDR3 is TGTGCCAGCCGTCCGACAGGGGACTTCGCAACTAATGAAAAACTGTTTTTT.